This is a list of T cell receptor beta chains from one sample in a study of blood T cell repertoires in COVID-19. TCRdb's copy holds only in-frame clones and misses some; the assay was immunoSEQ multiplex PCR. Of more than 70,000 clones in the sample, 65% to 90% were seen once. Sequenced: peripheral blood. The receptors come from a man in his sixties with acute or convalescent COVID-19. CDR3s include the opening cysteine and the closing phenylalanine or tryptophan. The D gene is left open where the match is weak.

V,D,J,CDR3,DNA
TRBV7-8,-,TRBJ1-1,CASSLMGGTEAFF,TGTGCCAGCAGTCTCATGGGGGGTACTGAAGCTTTCTTT
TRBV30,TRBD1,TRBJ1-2,CAWRAQGFGGYTF,TGTGCCTGGAGGGCACAGGGGTTTGGGGGCTACACCTTC
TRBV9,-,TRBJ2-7,CASSVGQYSEQYF,TGTGCCAGCAGCGTCGGACAGTACAGCGAGCAGTACTTC
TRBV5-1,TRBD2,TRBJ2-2,CASSSTGLASAGELFF,TGCGCCAGCAGCTCGACGGGACTAGCGTCGGCCGGGGAGCTGTTTTTT
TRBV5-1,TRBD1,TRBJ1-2,CASSLAGQGVYGYTF,TGCGCCAGCAGCTTGGCGGGACAGGGGGTCTATGGCTACACCTTC
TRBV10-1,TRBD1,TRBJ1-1,CASSRTGEGTEAFF,TGCGCCAGCAGTAGGACAGGGGAAGGCACTGAAGCTTTCTTT
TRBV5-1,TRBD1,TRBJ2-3,CASSLGQGIIDTQYF,TGCGCCAGCAGCCTGGGACAGGGGATTATAGATACGCAGTATTTT
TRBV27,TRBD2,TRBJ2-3,CASSATLAGRTDTQYF,TGTGCCAGCAGTGCAACACTAGCGGGAAGGACAGATACGCAGTATTTT
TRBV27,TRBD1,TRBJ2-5,CASSLLGQGTQETQYF,TGTGCCAGCAGTTTATTGGGACAGGGGACCCAAGAGACCCAGTACTTC
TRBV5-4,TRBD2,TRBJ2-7,CASSSGLAGAYEQYF,TGTGCCAGCAGCTCCGGACTAGCGGGGGCCTACGAGCAGTACTTC
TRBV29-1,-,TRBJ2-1,CSVEVPSSYNEQFF,TGCAGCGTTGAAGTTCCCTCTTCCTACAATGAGCAGTTCTTC
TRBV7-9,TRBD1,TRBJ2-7,CASSDPRRQGLPYEQYF,TGTGCCAGCAGCGACCCCCGGCGACAGGGGCTTCCCTACGAGCAGTACTTC
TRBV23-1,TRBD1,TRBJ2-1,CASSHGQGSNEQFF,TGCGCCAGCAGTCACGGACAGGGGAGCAATGAGCAGTTCTTC